The 22 T cell receptor beta chains listed next were all sequenced from one sample in a study of OX40 agonist ivuxolimab in advanced cancers. The data were produced by immunoSEQ multiplex PCR, yet TCRdb's version contains in-frame clones alone and is incomplete. Of 25,000 or so clones in the sample, approximately 70% were seen once. The sequencing here drew on CD4+ or CD8+ T cells sorted from blood, taken in a trial of the OX40 agonist ivuxolimab. The receptors shown here come from an adult with an advanced solid tumor such as melanoma, head and neck, liver or kidney cancer.

The chain combines TRBV4-2 with TRBJ2-2, with a tentative D call TRBD1 (5 bases). V lost 4 bases to trimming and J lost 0 bases, with 12 bases between them. CDR1 is LGHNA, CDR2 YNFKEQ, per germline. This CDR3 spans 16 amino acids. CDR3: CASSPRQFSNTGELFF. CDR3 nucleotides: TGTGCCAGCAGCCCGCGACAGTTTTCGAACACCGGGGAGCTGTTTTTT.

This clone was counted only a few times. J is TRBJ1-5 and V is TRBV7-9; TRBD1 aligns across 8 bases. CDR3 length: 17 residues. CDR1 SEHNR and CDR2 FQNEAQ come from the germline V gene (reference sequence). J lost 0 bases, V lost 4 bases, and 8 bases had no gene match. Here the CDR3 reads CASSSTTGDNSNQPQHF. CDR3 nucleotide sequence: TGTGCCAGCAGCTCGACGACAGGGGACAATAGCAATCAGCCCCAGCATTTT.

This clone was observed many times. The gene calls are TRBV27 and TRBJ2-5; D is perhaps TRBD1 (6 bases). Germline assignment: CDR1 MNHEY and CDR2 SMNVEV (reference sequence). V shed 6 bases and J shed 4 bases, with 18 bases lying between them. CDR3 length equals 15 residues. CDR3 amino acids: CASSSTGTWGETQYF. The DNA for the CDR3 is TGTGCCAGCAGCTCCACAGGGACCTGGGGAGAGACCCAGTACTTC.

The chain joins TRBV7-9 to TRBJ2-2; perhaps TRBD1 as D (6 bases). Germline-derived CDR1 and CDR2 are SEHNR and FQNEAQ (reference sequence). With 6 bases removed from V and 3 bases from J, the gap between germline ends came to 20 bases. The CDR3 has 17 amino acids. The CDR3 loop reads CASRGAVGLTDTGELFF. The CDR3 DNA reads as TGTGCCAGCAGGGGGGCCGTCGGGCTCACAGACACCGGGGAGCTGTTTTTT.

The genes are TRBV7-2 and TRBJ2-1; 10 positions agree with TRBD2. There are 17 residues in the CDR3. With V trimmed by 1 base and J by 4 bases, 7 bases remained unmatched. Looked up from germline, CDR1 is SGHTA and CDR2 is FQGNSA. The CDR3 sequence is CASSLDASGGGYNEQFF. CDR3 sequence (DNA): TGTGCCAGCAGCTTAGATGCGAGCGGGGGGGGATACAATGAGCAGTTCTTC.

The chain combines TRBV7-8 with TRBJ2-5; TRBD2 aligns across 12 bases. The CDR3 consists of 16 residues. CDR1 is SGHVS and CDR2 is FQNEAQ in the germline V gene. The J segment lost 3 bases and the V segment lost 3 bases, leaving 5 bases of the junction unmatched. The CDR3 DNA follows: TGTGCCAGCAGCTTCACTAGCGGGGGGTTAAAAGAGACCCAGTACTTC. Translating it yields CASSFTSGGLKETQYF.

The V and J genes are TRBV7-9 and TRBJ2-7; D gene ambiguous. Germline V gene data show CDR1 as SEHNR and CDR2 as FQNEAQ (reference sequence). The CDR3 runs 11 residues. With 5 bases removed from V and 6 bases from J, the gap between germline ends came to 8 bases. The CDR3 bases are TGTGCCAGCAGCCCCGGTCGCGAGCAGTACTTC. Translated: CASSPGREQYF. Variable domain in full (rest from reference TRBV7-9 and TRBJ2-7): DTGVSQNPRHKITKRGQNVTFRCDPISEHNRLYWYRQTLGQGPEFLTYFQNEAQLEKSRLLSDRFSAERPKGSFSTLEIQRTEQGDSAMYLCASSPGREQYFGPGTRLTVT.

The sample holds one count of this clone. The rearrangement uses TRBV9 and TRBJ2-5, with 9 bases that match TRBD2. The CDR3 contains 14 residues. Germline CDR1 reads SGDLS; CDR2 reads YYNGEE. With V trimmed by 7 bases and J by 5 bases, 9 bases remained unmatched. CDR3 nucleotides: TGTGCCAGCGGGGCTAGCGGGGCGGCGGAGACCCAGTACTTC. Its translation: CASGASGAAETQYF.

This chain links TRBV29-1 with TRBJ2-3; 9 bases fit TRBD2. The V and J ends lost 6 bases and 0 bases, in that order; junction bases with no gene match: 10. CDR3 length: 16 amino acids. Looked up from germline, CDR1 is SQVTM and CDR2 is ANQGSEA. CDR3 coding DNA: TGCAGCGTCGCAGGACTAGCGTGGGTTAGCACAGATACGCAGTATTTT. Translated: CSVAGLAWVSTDTQYF.

This clone was found a few times. The rearrangement uses TRBV2 and TRBJ2-7; TRBD2 agrees at 7 bases. The length of the CDR3 is 13 residues. V was clipped by 7 bases and J by 5 bases; unmatched bases: 8. Per germline, CDR1 SNHLY and CDR2 FYNNEI. CDR3 amino acids: CASIPTSAHEQYF. The CDR3 bases are TGTGCCAGCATCCCCACTAGCGCCCACGAGCAGTACTTC. Supplemented by reference TRBV2 and TRBJ2-7, the full variable domain reads EPEVTQTPSHQVTQMGQEVILRCVPISNHLYFYWYRQILGQKVEFLVSFYNNEISEKSEIFDDQFSVERPDGSNFTLKIRSTKLEDSAMYFCASIPTSAHEQYFGPGTRLTVT.

The gene calls are TRBV10-3 and TRBJ2-7; tentative D call: TRBD2 (6 bases). Germline V lookup: CDR1 ENHRY, CDR2 SYGVKD. CDR3 length equals 20 residues. V lost 4 bases, J lost 0 bases, and 28 bases lay in between. CDR3 sequence reads: CAISAGTYGGTDESSYEQYF. The CDR3 DNA is TGTGCCATCAGTGCGGGGACGTACGGGGGAACGGATGAGAGCTCCTACGAGCAGTACTTC.

This chain uses TRBV4-1 with TRBJ2-2; no clear D. With 8 bases removed from V and 6 bases from J, the gap between germline ends came to 10 bases. Germline lookup yields CDR1 MGHRA and CDR2 YSYEKL. This CDR3 is 12 amino acids long. CDR3: CASGLSPGELFF. CDR3 DNA sequence: TGCGCCAGCGGCTTGTCCCCCGGGGAGCTGTTTTTT.

V and J are TRBV9 and TRBJ2-7; D remains unclear. Trimming removed 1 base from V and 1 base from J, with 9 bases in between. The CDR3 spans 14 residues. In germline, CDR1 is SGDLS, CDR2 YYNGEE. CDR3: CASSVSDNSYEQYF. The DNA for the CDR3 is TGTGCCAGCAGCGTATCAGACAATTCCTACGAGCAGTACTTC.

The V and J genes are TRBV5-6 and TRBJ2-3, with TRBD2 matching over 13 bases. From germline, CDR1 is SGHDT and CDR2 YYEEEE. The V gene end was trimmed by 4 bases and the J gene end by 6 bases; junction bases not matched to a gene: 8. The CDR3 contains 16 residues. CDR3 bases: TGTGCCAGCAGCCCTGGACTAGCGGGGGAAGTTGATACGCAGTATTTT. Its translation is CASSPGLAGEVDTQYF.

The CDR3 loop reads CASSVGRFSNYGYTF. DNA for the CDR3: TGTGCCAGCAGCGTAGGGAGGTTCAGTAACTATGGCTACACCTTC. The rearrangement joins TRBV9 to TRBJ1-2; D gene unclear. The germline V gene has CDR1 SGDLS and CDR2 YYNGEE. This CDR3 is built from 15 residues. V lost 0 bases to trimming and J lost 1 base, with 10 bases between them.

This chain uses TRBV4-1 with TRBJ1-2; 8 bases are a match to TRBD1. V lost 1 base to trimming and J lost 2 bases; unmatched junction nucleotides: 6. This CDR3 has 16 residues. Germline V gives CDR1 MGHRA, CDR2 YSYEKL. CDR3 in amino acids: CASSQGPGQENYGYTF. CDR3 in DNA: TGCGCCAGCAGCCAAGGCCCGGGACAGGAGAACTATGGCTACACCTTC.

The J gene is TRBJ2-1, the V gene TRBV30, with D unresolved. V lost 1 base and J 4 bases, leaving 8 bases between the germline ends. Germline loops: CDR1 GTSNPN, CDR2 SVGIG (reference sequence). CDR3 size: 13 residues. The CDR3 DNA reads TGTGCCTGGAGTGAACAGACATACAATGAGCAGTTCTTC. Translating it yields CAWSEQTYNEQFF.

The CDR3 nucleotides are TGTGCCAGCAGTTTAAACCTTCGCAGGGACCCATCCTACGAGCAGTACTTC. This gives the protein CASSLNLRRDPSYEQYF. The rearrangement uses TRBV27 and TRBJ2-7, with D tentatively TRBD1 or TRBD2 (5 bases each). V lost 2 bases, J lost 1 base, and 18 bases lay in between. Germline CDR1 is MNHEY and CDR2 is SMNVEV (reference sequence). CDR3 size: 17 residues.

The chain carries TRBV15 and TRBJ2-5, with D possibly being TRBD1 or TRBD2 (6 bases each). Germline CDR1 LNHNV, CDR2 YYDKDF (reference sequence). Trimming stripped 3 bases from V and 1 base from J, with 12 bases between. This CDR3 spans 15 amino acids. CDR3: CATSRGAGRQETQYF. CDR3 bases: TGTGCCACCAGCAGGGGGGCGGGGCGCCAAGAGACCCAGTACTTC.

The rearrangement links TRBV9 to TRBJ1-3; unclear D gene. Germline CDR1 and CDR2: SGDLS and YYNGEE. Trimming left V 1 base short and J 2 bases short, with 7 bases between. CDR3 size: 14 residues. The CDR3: CASSVTGAGNTIYF. CDR3 in DNA: TGTGCCAGCAGCGTAACTGGGGCTGGAAACACCATATATTTT.

The V call is TRBV9, the J call TRBJ2-1; D tentatively fits TRBD1 or TRBD2 (5 bases each). Germline CDR1 SGDLS, CDR2 YYNGEE. Trimming removed 3 bases at V and 6 bases at J, with 16 bases between. The CDR3 extends over 15 amino acids. CDR3 nucleotide sequence: TGTGCCAGCAGCGCCCGGGACCACATCGCCAATGAGCAGTTCTTC. This translates into CASSARDHIANEQFF.

The chain combines TRBV2 with TRBJ2-7; 10 bases match TRBD2. The CDR3 is made up of 15 amino acids. V was pared by 5 bases and J by 0 bases, with 4 bases of the junction left unmatched. CDR1 is SNHLY, CDR2 FYNNEI, per germline. This CDR3 reads CASSLLAGSSYEQYF. The CDR3, as DNA: TGTGCCAGCAGTTTACTAGCGGGGAGCTCCTACGAGCAGTACTTC.